This TCR beta chain comes out of a study of Graves' ophthalmopathy and Graves' hyperthyroidism. There are many counts of this clonotype. This CDR3 is 15 amino acids long. V lost 1 base to trimming and J lost 8 bases, with 12 bases between them. In germline, CDR1 is SEHNR, CDR2 FQNEAQ (reference sequence). Amplification of the TCR beta CDR3 regions used RNA transcripts (as template). RT-PCR was first run with HTBI primers, then multiplex PCR in a second round. TCRdb independently ran MiXCR on the multiplex PCR reads; one entry per CDR3 protein. The table includes a few hundred thousand distinct CDR3 sequences, roughly 15% detected once.

The sequenced sample was peripheral blood. This sequence was found in an adult man with Graves' ophthalmopathy. V is TRBV7-9 and J is TRBJ1-6, with a tentative D call TRBD1 (5 bases). CDR3 bases: TGTGCCAGCAGCTTAGACGTCGGGGCCGATTCACCCCTCCACTTT. Translating gives CASSLDVGADSPLHF.